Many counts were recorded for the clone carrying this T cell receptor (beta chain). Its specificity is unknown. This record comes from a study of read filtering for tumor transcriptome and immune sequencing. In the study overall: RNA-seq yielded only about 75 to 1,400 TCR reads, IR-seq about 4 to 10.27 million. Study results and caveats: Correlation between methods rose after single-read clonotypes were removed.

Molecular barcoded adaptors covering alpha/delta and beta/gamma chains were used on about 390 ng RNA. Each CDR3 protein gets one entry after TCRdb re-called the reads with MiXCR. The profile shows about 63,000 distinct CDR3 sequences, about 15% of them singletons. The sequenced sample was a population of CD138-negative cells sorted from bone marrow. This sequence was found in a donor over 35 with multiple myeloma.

CDR3 protein: CSVGGPPPGGSPYEAFF. DNA of the CDR3: TGCAGCGTTGGGGGGCCACCCCCGGGCGGCAGCCCATATGAAGCTTTCTTT. This chain links TRBV29-1 with TRBJ1-1, with D perhaps TRBD1 (6 bases). The CDR3 sequence is 17 residues long. V was shortened by 4 bases and J by 7 bases, with 28 bases between the two germline ends. Germline V gives CDR1 SQVTM, CDR2 ANQGSEA. The full variable domain, in which reference TRBV29-1 and TRBJ1-1 provide the parts outside the CDR3, is SAVISQKPSRDICQRGTSLTIQCQVDSQVTMMFWYRQQPGQSLTLIATANQGSEATYESGFVIDKFPISRPNLTFSTLTVSNMSPEDSSIYLCSVGGPPPGGSPYEAFFGQGTRLTVV.